This TCR beta chain was sequenced during a study of blood T cells in healthy people across ages. With a J-beta primer mix and a sample-barcoded 5' primer, a second PCR ran 7 to 11 cycles. MiXCR was run by TCRdb on the 5' RACE reads, yielding one entry per CDR3 protein. Among around 1,600,000 distinct CDR3 sequences listed, 40% to 45% were seen once. CDR1 DFQATT and CDR2 SNEGSKA come from the germline V gene (reference sequence). This CDR3 is 14 amino acids long. Trimming stripped 6 bases from V and 0 bases from J, with 12 bases between. General study points: The fall in TCR beta diversity per million T cells was roughly linear with age. Unsorted PBMCs ruled out conclusive naive versus antigen-experienced comparison. Strong correlation was found linking TCR beta diversity to naive T cell percentage. It was the long-lived donors that had more naive CD4+ cells and higher diversity than aged donors.

As concerns this clonotype: Its antigen is still unknown.

This clonotype was sampled from a woman aged 18-29 years in good health. The chain employs TRBV20-1 and TRBJ1-3; no firm D call. Sequencing input: blood. The CDR3 spells CSATAGNSGNTIYF. The CDR3 DNA sequence: TGCAGTGCGACCGCCGGGAACTCTGGAAACACCATATATTTT.